These 12 T cell receptor beta chains came from one sample sequenced in a study of cytomegalovirus exposure and HLA in healthy donors. Only in-frame clones appear in the TCRdb table, and some are missing; sequencing was by immunoSEQ multiplex PCR. The sample lists 300,000 to 450,000 clones; 70% to 90% were seen once. Sequenced material: PBMCs. The receptor source for this set is a woman younger than 30 in good health and CMV-seronegative.

This clone was seen a handful of times. The chain carries TRBV6-5 and TRBJ1-2; D gene ambiguous. This CDR3 comprises 14 residues. The V end was cut by 2 bases, the J end by 5 bases, with 12 bases between. CDR1 is MNHEY, CDR2 SVGAGI, per germline. The DNA for the CDR3 is TGTGCCAGCAGTTACGGGGTGGGGAGGTATGGCTACACCTTC. Translated: CASSYGVGRYGYTF.

This clone was seen only a few times. The chain couples TRBV6-1 to TRBJ1-1; a possible D gene is TRBD1 (6 bases). V was shortened by 4 bases and J by 10 bases, with 22 bases between the two germline ends. CDR1 MNHNS and CDR2 SASEGT come from the germline V gene. This CDR3 is 15 amino acids long. This chain's CDR3 is CASSAQGPSRDGAFF. The DNA of the CDR3 is TGTGCCAGCAGTGCCCAGGGGCCCTCGAGGGATGGAGCTTTCTTT.

The chain combines TRBV28 with TRBJ2-5; 14 nucleotides line up with TRBD2. After removal of 6 bases from V and 2 bases from J, the junction contained 5 bases not matched to a gene. The CDR3 extends over 16 amino acids. Germline CDR1 reads MDHEN; CDR2 reads SYDVKM. The CDR3 protein is CASRYGTSGSQETQYF. CDR3 nucleotides: TGTGCCAGCAGGTACGGGACTAGCGGGAGTCAAGAGACCCAGTACTTC.

The J gene is TRBJ2-5, the V gene TRBV5-1, with 7 bases that match TRBD2. CDR1 is SGHRS and CDR2 is YFSETQ in the germline V gene. With 4 bases clipped from V and 2 bases from J, the junction kept 11 bases outside the gene matches. The CDR3 spans 16 residues. CDR3 coding DNA: TGCGCCAGCAGCCCGGGGGATAGCGGGTCTCAAGAGACCCAGTACTTC. It specifies CASSPGDSGSQETQYF. Filled out from reference TRBV5-1 and TRBJ2-5, the complete variable domain reads KAGVTQTPRYLIKTRGQQVTLSCSPISGHRSVSWYQQTPGQGLQFLFEYFSETQRNKGNFPGRFSGRQFSNSRSEMNVSTLELGDSALYLCASSPGDSGSQETQYFGPGTRLLVL.

This rearrangement joins TRBV28 to TRBJ2-7; 9 bases align to TRBD1. This CDR3 is 15 amino acids long. The germline CDR1 and CDR2 sequences are MDHEN and SYDVKM. J was trimmed by 0 bases and V by 5 bases; bases with no gene match: 5. CDR3 DNA: TGTGCCAGCAGTCCCACAGGGGGCACCTCCTACGAGCAGTACTTC. Translating it yields CASSPTGGTSYEQYF. The variable domain in full, completed from reference TRBV28 and TRBJ2-7, reads DVKVTQSSRYLVKRTGEKVFLECVQDMDHENMFWYRQDPGLGLRLIYFSYDVKMKEKGDIPEGYSVSREKKERFSLILESASTNQTSMYLCASSPTGGTSYEQYFGPGTRLTVT.

The rearrangement joins TRBV7-9 to TRBJ2-7; possible D gene TRBD2, 6 bases. The ends were cut back, 5 bases at V and 2 bases at J, with 16 bases in the middle. Germline CDR1 SEHNR, CDR2 FQNEAQ (reference sequence). This CDR3 spans 15 amino acids. Here the CDR3 DNA reads TGTGCCAGCAGCCAACCAGCGGGTCCAACCTACGAGCAGTACTTC. Translation: CASSQPAGPTYEQYF.

V gene TRBV2 combines with J gene TRBJ2-2, with a tentative D call TRBD2 (5 bases). Trimming took off 4 bases at V and 4 bases at J, with 10 bases between the two ends. CDR1 and CDR2 from the germline V gene are SNHLY and FYNNEI. CDR3 length: 14 amino acids. CDR3 sequence: CASSAGIPTGELFF. The CDR3 DNA is TGTGCCAGCAGTGCGGGAATACCCACCGGGGAGCTGTTTTTT.

Note on this clone: At one end, the junction sequence differs from germline, possibly due to a read error. This chain connects TRBV6-1 to TRBJ1-2; tentatively, D is TRBD1 (6 bases). The CDR3 runs 14 residues. Germline CDR1 and CDR2: MNHNS and SASEGT. The CDR3 DNA reads as TGTGCCAGCAGTGAAGGGGGGACACTCCTATGGATCTTCTTC. Translating gives CASSEGGTLLWIFF.

This chain links TRBV6-4 with TRBJ2-3; 7 nucleotides align to TRBD2. This CDR3 contains 14 residues. Trimming at V came to 6 bases and at J to 0 bases, leaving 3 bases not matched to a gene. Per the germline V gene, CDR1 is MRHNA and CDR2 is SNTAGT. The DNA for the CDR3 is TGTGCCAGCAGAGGGACTACAAGCACAGATACGCAGTATTTT. As protein: CASRGTTSTDTQYF.

This clone has a handful of counts. This rearrangement joins TRBV29-1 to TRBJ2-3; weak D call: TRBD2 (5 bases). Germline CDR1 reads SQVTM; CDR2 reads ANQGSEA. V gave up 8 bases and J gave up 2 bases, with 17 bases separating them. This CDR3 comprises 14 residues. CDR3 DNA: TGCAGCTCCAGGAGAGGGAGCTCCACAGATACGCAGTATTTT. It is translated as CSSRRGSSTDTQYF.

This clone was detected only once. The chain uses TRBV7-9 and TRBJ1-3; possible D gene TRBD1, 6 bases. The germline gives CDR1 SEHNR, CDR2 FQNEAQ (reference sequence). The CDR3 has 16 amino acids. The germline V and J ends were trimmed by 3 bases and 3 bases, with 15 bases remaining between them. CDR3 nucleotides: TGTGCCAGCAGCTTCCGACAGGTTGTAGGTGGAAACACCATATATTTT. Translating gives CASSFRQVVGGNTIYF. Full variable domain (rest looked up from reference TRBV7-9 and TRBJ1-3): DTGVSQNPRHKITKRGQNVTFRCDPISEHNRLYWYRQTLGQGPEFLTYFQNEAQLEKSRLLSDRFSAERPKGSFSTLEIQRTEQGDSAMYLCASSFRQVVGGNTIYFGEGSWLTVV.

The chain couples TRBV28 to TRBJ2-5; TRBD2 matches 9 bases. V gave up 3 bases and J gave up 5 bases; unmatched junction bases: 7. This CDR3 contains 15 residues. In germline, CDR1 is MDHEN, CDR2 SYDVKM. In DNA, the CDR3 is TGTGCCAGCAGTTTTGGCGGGGGGGGAGCTGAGACCCAGTACTTC. This encodes CASSFGGGGAETQYF.